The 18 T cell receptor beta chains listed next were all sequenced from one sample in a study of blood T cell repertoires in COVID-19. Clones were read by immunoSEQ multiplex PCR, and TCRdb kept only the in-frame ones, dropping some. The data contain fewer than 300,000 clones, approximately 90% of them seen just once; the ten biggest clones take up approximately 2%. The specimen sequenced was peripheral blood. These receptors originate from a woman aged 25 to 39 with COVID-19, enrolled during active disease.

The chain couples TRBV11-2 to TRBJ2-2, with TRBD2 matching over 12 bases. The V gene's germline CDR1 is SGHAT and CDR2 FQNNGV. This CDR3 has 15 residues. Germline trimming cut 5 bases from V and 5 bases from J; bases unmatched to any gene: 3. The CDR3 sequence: CASSAGLAGTGELFF. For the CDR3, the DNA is TGTGCCAGCAGCGCAGGACTAGCGGGAACCGGGGAGCTGTTTTTT.

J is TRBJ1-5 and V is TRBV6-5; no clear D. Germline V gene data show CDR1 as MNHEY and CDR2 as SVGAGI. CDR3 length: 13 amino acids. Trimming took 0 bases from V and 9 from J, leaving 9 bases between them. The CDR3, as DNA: TGTGCCAGCAGTTACTCGAGTGCGGGGCCCCAGCATTTT. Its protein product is CASSYSSAGPQHF.

In DNA, the CDR3 is TGTGCCAGCAGCTTGAGCGGCTCCTACAATGAGCAGTTCTTC. This sequence encodes CASSLSGSYNEQFF. The chain combines TRBV5-4 with TRBJ2-1, with D possibly matching TRBD2 (5 bases). The CDR3 length is 14 residues. Trimming removed 1 base at V and 0 bases at J, with 5 bases between. CDR1 and CDR2 (germline): SGHNT, YYREEE (reference sequence).

The CDR3 bases are TGTGCCAGCAGCCCTAGGGCGGGGTCGAACACCGGGGAGCTGTTTTTT. Translated, it gives CASSPRAGSNTGELFF. The V and J genes are TRBV11-3 and TRBJ2-2; tentatively, D is TRBD2 (6 bases). The germline CDR1 and CDR2 sequences are SGHNT and YENEEA. The CDR3 extends over 16 amino acids. Trimming cost V 5 bases and J 0 bases, with 13 bases left between them.

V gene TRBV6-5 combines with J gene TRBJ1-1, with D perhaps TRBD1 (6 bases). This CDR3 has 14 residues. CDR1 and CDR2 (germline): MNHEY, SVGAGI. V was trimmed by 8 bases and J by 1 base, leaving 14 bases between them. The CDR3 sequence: CASRTLDRNTEAFF. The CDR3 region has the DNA TGTGCCAGCCGAACCTTGGACAGGAACACTGAAGCTTTCTTT.

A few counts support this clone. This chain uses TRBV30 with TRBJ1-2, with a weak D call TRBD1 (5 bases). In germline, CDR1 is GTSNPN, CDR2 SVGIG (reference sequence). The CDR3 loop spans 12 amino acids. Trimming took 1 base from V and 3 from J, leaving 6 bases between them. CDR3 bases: TGTGCCTGGAGTGGGGGGGACTATGGCTACACCTTC. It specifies CAWSGGDYGYTF.

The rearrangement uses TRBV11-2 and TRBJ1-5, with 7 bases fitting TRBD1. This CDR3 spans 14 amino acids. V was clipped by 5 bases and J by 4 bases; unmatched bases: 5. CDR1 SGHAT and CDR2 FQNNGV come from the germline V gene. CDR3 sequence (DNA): TGTGCCAGCAGCCCATCAGGGGGGAATCAGCCCCAGCATTTT. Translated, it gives CASSPSGGNQPQHF.

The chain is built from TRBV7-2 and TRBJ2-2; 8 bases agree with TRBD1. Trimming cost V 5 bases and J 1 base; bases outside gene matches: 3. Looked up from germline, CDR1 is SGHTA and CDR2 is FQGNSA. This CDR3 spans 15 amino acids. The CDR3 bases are TGTGCCAGCAGCCGGACAGGGTTGAACACCGGGGAGCTGTTTTTT. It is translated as CASSRTGLNTGELFF.

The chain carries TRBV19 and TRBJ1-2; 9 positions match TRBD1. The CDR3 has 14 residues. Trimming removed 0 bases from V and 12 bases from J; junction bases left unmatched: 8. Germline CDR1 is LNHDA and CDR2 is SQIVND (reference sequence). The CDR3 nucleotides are TGTGCCAGTAGTATAGACTTCAACCGGGACAGGGACACCTTC. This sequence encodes CASSIDFNRDRDTF.

This CDR3 is CASSLRLGRINYGYTF. In nucleotides, the CDR3 is TGTGCCAGCAGCTTGCGGCTGGGGCGTATCAACTATGGCTACACCTTC. The rearrangement links TRBV5-6 to TRBJ1-2, with D tentatively TRBD1 (5 bases). The length of the CDR3 is 16 residues. With 1 base removed from V and 2 bases from J, the gap between germline ends came to 15 bases. Germline CDR1 SGHDT, CDR2 YYEEEE.

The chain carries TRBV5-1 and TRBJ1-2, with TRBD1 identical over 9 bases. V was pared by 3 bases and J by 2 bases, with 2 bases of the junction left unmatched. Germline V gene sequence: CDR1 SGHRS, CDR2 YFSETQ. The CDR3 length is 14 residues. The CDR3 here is CASSWTGVNYGYTF. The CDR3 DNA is TGCGCCAGCAGCTGGACAGGGGTAAACTATGGCTACACCTTC.

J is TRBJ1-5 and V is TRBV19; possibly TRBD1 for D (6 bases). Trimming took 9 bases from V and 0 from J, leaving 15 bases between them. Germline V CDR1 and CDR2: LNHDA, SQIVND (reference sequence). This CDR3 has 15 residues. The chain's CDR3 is CASRRQVNSNQPQHF. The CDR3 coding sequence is TGTGCCAGCAGAAGACAGGTTAATAGCAATCAGCCCCAGCATTTT.

Here the CDR3 reads CASSRQANTEAFF. The CDR3 DNA follows: TGTGCCAGCAGCAGACAGGCGAACACTGAAGCTTTCTTT. The V and J genes are TRBV7-2 and TRBJ1-1; D might be TRBD1 (6 bases). Germline-derived CDR1 and CDR2 are SGHTA and FQGNSA. Trimming took 5 bases from V and 1 from J, leaving 8 bases between them. CDR3 size: 13 residues.

This CDR3 is CASSYRKTGTGREQYF. The CDR3 DNA reads TGTGCCAGCAGTTACCGGAAGACCGGGACAGGACGGGAGCAGTACTTC. V and J are TRBV6-5 and TRBJ2-7; 8 positions agree with TRBD1. Germline V gene data show CDR1 as MNHEY and CDR2 as SVGAGI. V lost 2 bases, J lost 7 bases, and 13 bases stayed unmatched. The CDR3 has 16 amino acids.

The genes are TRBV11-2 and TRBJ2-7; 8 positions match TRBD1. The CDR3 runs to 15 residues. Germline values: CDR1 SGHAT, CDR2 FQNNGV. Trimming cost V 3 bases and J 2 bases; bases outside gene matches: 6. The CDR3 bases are TGTGCCAGCAGCTTGGGGGGACAGGCCACCTACGAGCAGTACTTC. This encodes CASSLGGQATYEQYF.

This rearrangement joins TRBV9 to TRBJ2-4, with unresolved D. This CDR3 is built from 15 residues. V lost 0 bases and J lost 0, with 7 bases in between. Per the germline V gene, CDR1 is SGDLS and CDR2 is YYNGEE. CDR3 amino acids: CASSVATGAKNIQYF. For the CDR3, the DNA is TGTGCCAGCAGCGTAGCTACGGGAGCCAAAAACATTCAGTACTTC.

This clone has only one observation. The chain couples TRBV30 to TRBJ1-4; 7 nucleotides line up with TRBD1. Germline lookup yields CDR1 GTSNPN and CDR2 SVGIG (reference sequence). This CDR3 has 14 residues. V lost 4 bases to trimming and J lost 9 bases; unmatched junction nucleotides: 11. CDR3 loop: CAWTPGGSPKKLFF. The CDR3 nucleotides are TGTGCCTGGACCCCAGGGGGTAGTCCCAAAAAACTGTTTTTT.

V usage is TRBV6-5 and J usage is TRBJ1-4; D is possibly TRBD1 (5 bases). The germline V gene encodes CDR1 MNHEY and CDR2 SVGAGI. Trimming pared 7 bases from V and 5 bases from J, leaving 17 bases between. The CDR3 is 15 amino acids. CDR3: CASTRGGVSNEKLFF. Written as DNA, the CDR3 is TGTGCCAGCACCCGGGGGGGGGTCTCCAATGAAAAACTGTTTTTT.